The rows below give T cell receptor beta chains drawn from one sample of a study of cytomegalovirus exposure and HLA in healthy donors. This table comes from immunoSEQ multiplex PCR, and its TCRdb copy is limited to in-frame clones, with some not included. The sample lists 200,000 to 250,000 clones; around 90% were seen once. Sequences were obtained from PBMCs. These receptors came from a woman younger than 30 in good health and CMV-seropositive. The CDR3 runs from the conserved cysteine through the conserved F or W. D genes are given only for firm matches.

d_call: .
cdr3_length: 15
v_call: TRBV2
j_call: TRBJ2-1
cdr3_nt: TGTGCCTCGAAGCAGGGCCAAAGCTCCTACAATGAGCAGTTCTTC
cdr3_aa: CASKQGQSSYNEQFF

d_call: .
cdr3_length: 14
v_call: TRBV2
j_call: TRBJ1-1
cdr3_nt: TGTGCCAGCAGTAGTGGAGCTTGGGACACTGAAGCTTTCTTT
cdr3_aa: CASSSGAWDTEAFF

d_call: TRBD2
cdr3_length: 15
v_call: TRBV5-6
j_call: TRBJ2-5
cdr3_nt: TGTGCCAGCAGTCCGGGGCGGGAGGTCGTGGAGACCCAGTACTTC
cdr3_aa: CASSPGREVVETQYF

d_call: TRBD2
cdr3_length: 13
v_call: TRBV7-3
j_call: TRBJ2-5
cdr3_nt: TGTGCCAGCAGCTTGGCTAGCGGGGAGACCCAGTACTTC
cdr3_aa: CASSLASGETQYF

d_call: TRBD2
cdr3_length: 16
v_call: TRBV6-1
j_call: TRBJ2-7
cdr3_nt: TGTGCCAGCAGTGAATATGGTAGCGGGGGATCCTACGAGCAGTACTTC
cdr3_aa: CASSEYGSGGSYEQYF

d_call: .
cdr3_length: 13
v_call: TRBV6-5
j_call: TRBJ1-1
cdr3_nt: TGTGCCAGCAGCCGCTCTATGAACACTGAAGCTTTCTTT
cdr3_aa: CASSRSMNTEAFF

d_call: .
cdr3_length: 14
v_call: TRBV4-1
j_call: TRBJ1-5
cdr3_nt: TGCGCCAGCAGCCGCGACAGGTCATCTCAGCCCCAGCATTTT
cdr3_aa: CASSRDRSSQPQHF

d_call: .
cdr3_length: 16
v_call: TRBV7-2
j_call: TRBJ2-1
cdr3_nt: TGTGCCAGCAGCGGCTGGGGCGGGATAAACCCCCAAGCGCAGTTCTTC
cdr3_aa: CASSGWGGINPQAQFF

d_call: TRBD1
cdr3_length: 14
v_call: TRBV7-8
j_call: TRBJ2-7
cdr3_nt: TGTGCCAGCAGCTTTACGGGACAGGGGTACGAGCAGTACTTC
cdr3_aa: CASSFTGQGYEQYF

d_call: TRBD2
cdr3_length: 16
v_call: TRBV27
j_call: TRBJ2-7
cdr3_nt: TGTGCCAGCAGTTTACGCGGACTAGCGGGGACCTACGAGCAGTACTTC
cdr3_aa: CASSLRGLAGTYEQYF

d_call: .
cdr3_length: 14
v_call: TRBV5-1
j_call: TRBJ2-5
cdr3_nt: TGCGCCAGCAGCTTGGCCGGTAGTAAGGAGACCCAGTACTTC
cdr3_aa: CASSLAGSKETQYF

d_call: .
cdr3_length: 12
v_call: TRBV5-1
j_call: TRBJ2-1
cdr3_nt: TGCGCCAGCAGTTCCCGGAGGAATGAGCAGTTCTTC
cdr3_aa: CASSSRRNEQFF

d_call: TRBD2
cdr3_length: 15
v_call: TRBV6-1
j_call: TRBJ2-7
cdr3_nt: TGTGCCAGCAGTCCGGGACTAGCGGGGGACTACGAGCAGTACTTC
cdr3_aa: CASSPGLAGDYEQYF

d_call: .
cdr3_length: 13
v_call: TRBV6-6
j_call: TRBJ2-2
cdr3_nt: TGTGCCAGCAGTTACTCTTCCAGCGGGGAGCTGTTTTTT
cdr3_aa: CASSYSSSGELFF